The 19 T cell receptor beta chains below come from one sample, sequenced in a study of patients and donors after allogeneic stem cell transplantation. TCRdb recomputed calls from the RT-PCR reads with MiXCR, one row per CDR3 protein. The profile shows some 200,000 distinct CDR3 sequences, 41% of them singletons. Sequencing was carried out using blood, either unsorted or a sorted T cell fraction (not recorded which). These receptors originate from a human donor who was either an allogeneic HSCT recipient or a stem cell or donor lymphocyte infusion donor (not recorded which). It is not recorded whose cells these are; they may come from a transplant donor.

A few counts support this clonotype. The CDR3 loop reads CASSYDRAYEQYF. The CDR3 DNA follows: TGTGCCAGCAGTTACGACAGGGCCTACGAGCAGTACTTC. V gene TRBV6-2 or TRBV6-3 combines with J gene TRBJ2-7; 7 bases are shared with TRBD1. CDR1 and CDR2 (germline): MNHEY, SVGEGT. CDR3 length: 13 residues. V lost 2 bases and J lost 2; bases outside the gene matches: 0.

This clonotype was observed a handful of times. The chain carries TRBV12-3 or TRBV12-4 and TRBJ2-7; D is undetermined. This CDR3 is built from 10 residues. Between the trimmed V and J ends, which lost 8 bases and 1 base, there was a span of 3 bases. In DNA form, the CDR3 reads TGTGCCAGCGGGTCCTACGAGCAGTACTTC. The encoded protein is CASGSYEQYF.

This sequence joins TRBV19 and TRBJ1-5; D uncertain. V lost 4 bases to trimming and J lost 1 base, with 11 bases between them. CDR1 is LNHDA, CDR2 SQIVND, per germline (reference sequence). This CDR3 is built from 15 residues. The CDR3 DNA sequence: TGTGCCAGTAGTAGCGGTCAGGTGAGCAATCAGCCCCAGCATTTT. Protein sequence: CASSSGQVSNQPQHF.

This clonotype was seen a few times. The V and J genes are TRBV24-1 and TRBJ2-7; D remains unclear. There are 12 residues in the CDR3. Germline assignment: CDR1 KGHDR and CDR2 SFDVKD. V lost 3 bases to trimming and J lost 6 bases, with 8 bases between them. The CDR3 reads CATSDTSGEQYF. In DNA form, the CDR3 reads TGTGCCACCAGTGATACGTCCGGCGAGCAGTACTTC.

This chain connects TRBV12-3 or TRBV12-4 to TRBJ2-1; TRBD2 matches at 7 bases. The ends lost 4 bases at V and 0 bases at J; junction bases unmatched: 18. The CDR3 sequence is 20 residues long. CDR3 sequence: CASSYRVAGLLHSSYNEQFF. The DNA for the CDR3 is TGTGCCAGCAGTTATCGGGTAGCGGGTCTGCTCCATAGCTCCTACAATGAGCAGTTCTTC.

This rearrangement joins TRBV6-1 to TRBJ2-7, with 7 bases fitting TRBD1. Per germline, CDR1 MNHNS and CDR2 SASEGT. The CDR3 is 16 amino acids. V gave up 1 base and J gave up 3 bases; unmatched junction bases: 9. The DNA for the CDR3 is TGTGCCAGCAGTGAAGTGGGTGGGACAGTCTACTACGAGCAGTACTTC. Protein sequence: CASSEVGGTVYYEQYF.

This clonotype is deemed medium-sized (0.01 to 0.1%). The chain combines TRBV7-2 with TRBJ1-6; D not certain. This CDR3 comprises 14 residues. Looked up from germline, CDR1 is SGHTA and CDR2 is FQGNSA. Trimming shortened V by 4 bases and J by 7 bases, and 11 bases separated the two germline ends. The CDR3 DNA sequence: TGTGCCAGCAGCTCCAGGTTAAACAATTCACCCCTCCACTTT. Its translation: CASSSRLNNSPLHF.

This clonotype was counted only a few times. The chain uses TRBV6-5 and TRBJ2-6; no reliable D call. This CDR3 is built from 20 residues. V was cut by 0 bases and J by 1 base, with 19 bases left in between. Germline CDR1 MNHEY, CDR2 SVGAGI. The CDR3 is CASSYSMTRDLGSGANVLTF. CDR3 in DNA: TGTGCCAGCAGTTACTCGATGACGCGAGACCTTGGTTCTGGGGCCAACGTCCTGACTTTC.

CDR3 in DNA: TGTGCCAGCAGCTTTCAAACTAGCGGGGCCACCACAGATACGCAGTATTTT. Translated, it gives CASSFQTSGATTDTQYF. This chain joins TRBV7-9 and TRBJ2-3; TRBD2 matches 10 bases. Germline CDR1 SEHNR, CDR2 FQNEAQ (reference sequence). The J segment lost 2 bases and the V segment lost 3 bases, leaving 8 bases of the junction unmatched. The CDR3 is made up of 17 amino acids.

This clonotype turned up a few times. The chain recombines TRBV20-1 with TRBJ1-5; TRBD1 matches at 8 bases. CDR3 length equals 16 residues. Germline CDR1 is DFQATT and CDR2 is SNEGSKA (reference sequence). V lost 6 bases to trimming and J lost 0 bases; unmatched junction nucleotides: 10. The CDR3: CSAQIFQGASNQPQHF. CDR3 nucleotides: TGCAGTGCACAGATATTTCAGGGGGCTAGCAATCAGCCCCAGCATTTT.

This clonotype was seen only a few times. CDR3 in amino acids: CSVGRQGEGYTF. The CDR3 coding sequence is TGCAGCGTTGGAAGACAGGGGGAAGGCTACACCTTC. The rearrangement joins TRBV29-1 to TRBJ1-2, with 9 bases aligning to TRBD1. V shed 4 bases, J shed 8 bases, and the junction held 5 bases outside the gene matches. CDR3 length equals 12 residues. Germline CDR1 SQVTM, CDR2 ANQGSEA. The whole variable domain, remainder taken from reference TRBV29-1 and TRBJ1-2, is SAVISQKPSRDICQRGTSLTIQCQVDSQVTMMFWYRQQPGQSLTLIATANQGSEATYESGFVIDKFPISRPNLTFSTLTVSNMSPEDSSIYLCSVGRQGEGYTFGSGTRLTVV.

In this sample, this clonotype turned up a few times. This rearrangement joins TRBV9 to TRBJ1-2; the D gene is possibly TRBD1 (5 bases). The V gene's germline CDR1 is SGDLS and CDR2 YYNGEE. The germline V and J ends were trimmed by 0 bases and 0 bases, with 12 bases remaining between them. The CDR3 is made up of 16 amino acids. Here the CDR3 DNA reads TGTGCCAGCAGCGTAGGGGCAGGGCCAACTAACTATGGCTACACCTTC. It translates to CASSVGAGPTNYGYTF.

This clonotype was detected only a few times. V usage is TRBV12-3 or TRBV12-4 and J usage is TRBJ1-1; 7 positions agree with TRBD1. There are 11 residues in the CDR3. The J segment lost 9 bases and the V segment lost 10 bases, leaving 8 bases of the junction unmatched. The CDR3: CATSGGGKAFF. The CDR3 DNA follows: TGTGCCACCTCAGGGGGAGGTAAAGCTTTCTTT.

V usage is TRBV9 and J usage is TRBJ2-2; D unresolved. V lost 3 bases and J lost 2, with 8 bases in between. The CDR3 is 14 residues long. Germline CDR1 SGDLS, CDR2 YYNGEE. The DNA of the CDR3 is TGTGCCAGCAGCGACAACAGTAACACCGGGGAGCTGTTTTTT. Amino acids: CASSDNSNTGELFF.

This clonotype was recorded a few times. This rearrangement joins TRBV4-2 to TRBJ1-2; a possible D gene is TRBD1 (5 bases). The CDR3 totals 15 residues. Trimming took 0 bases from V and 5 from J, leaving 13 bases between them. CDR1 and CDR2 (germline): LGHNA, YNFKEQ. Here the CDR3 reads CASSQDWGDFYGYTF. Here the CDR3 DNA reads TGTGCCAGCAGCCAAGATTGGGGGGACTTTTATGGCTACACCTTC.

The V and J genes are TRBV4-3 and TRBJ2-2, with 11 bases that match TRBD2. This CDR3 is built from 18 residues. J lost 6 bases, V lost 0 bases, and 9 bases had no gene match. The germline V gene has CDR1 LGHNA and CDR2 YSLEER. The CDR3 is CASSQDLVAGGPAGELFF. DNA of the CDR3: TGCGCCAGCAGCCAAGATTTGGTAGCGGGAGGGCCCGCCGGGGAGCTGTTTTTT.

The CDR3 sequence is CASSPKKGPNSGNTIYF. The CDR3 region has the DNA TGTGCCAGCTCACCAAAGAAGGGGCCTAACTCTGGAAACACCATATATTTT. The chain has TRBV18 and TRBJ1-3; tentative D call: TRBD1 (5 bases). Trimming stripped 2 bases from V and 0 bases from J, with 14 bases between. CDR3 size: 17 residues. Per germline, CDR1 KGHSH and CDR2 LQKENI.

This clonotype was picked up one time. The gene calls are TRBV6-2 or TRBV6-3 and TRBJ1-5, with D unresolved. The CDR3 contains 16 residues. The germline CDR1 and CDR2 sequences are MNHEY and SVGEGT. Trimming removed 0 bases from V and 2 bases from J, with 11 bases in between. The CDR3 bases are TGTGCCAGCAGTTACTCGATATCTCTAGGCAATCAGCCCCAGCATTTT. Translated, it gives CASSYSISLGNQPQHF.

This clonotype appeared a few times. The CDR3 region has the DNA TGTGCCAGCAGTCGTATCCCTGGGCCTAACGCCTATGGCTACACCTTC. This encodes CASSRIPGPNAYGYTF. This rearrangement joins TRBV12-3 or TRBV12-4 to TRBJ1-2; no reliable D call. The V end lost 5 bases, the J end lost 4 bases, and 20 bases lay between the germline ends. CDR3 size: 16 residues.